The 30 T cell receptor beta chains below all came from one sample that was sequenced in a study of cytotoxic CD8 clonotypes in ibrutinib-treated CLL. Method: immunoSEQ multiplex PCR; TCRdb's copy keeps in-frame clones and lacks some. The data show 140,000 to 150,000 clones, with approximately 80% seen just once and 5% to 5.5% held by the top ten. The sample consisted of PBMCs, taken after 24 months of ibrutinib treatment. Source of these receptors: a human donor with chronic lymphocytic leukemia.

The chain employs TRBV11-2 and TRBJ1-6; TRBD1 matches at 9 bases. The CDR3 is 15 residues long. The germline V gene encodes CDR1 SGHAT and CDR2 FQNNGV. V gave up 5 bases and J gave up 7 bases; unmatched junction bases: 6. CDR3 region: CASSPTGGKNSPLHF. Written as DNA, the CDR3 is TGTGCCAGCAGCCCCACAGGGGGCAAAAATTCACCCCTCCACTTT.

This clone has just a few counts. This chain links TRBV11-3 with TRBJ1-1; D possibly corresponds to TRBD1 (6 bases). From germline, CDR1 is SGHNT and CDR2 YENEEA. The CDR3 loop spans 14 amino acids. V shed 5 bases and J shed 6 bases, with 16 bases lying between them. CDR3 coding DNA: TGTGCCAGCAGCCCCGGACACCCAGGGGCTGAAGCTTTCTTT. Protein: CASSPGHPGAEAFF. Filled out from reference TRBV11-3 and TRBJ1-1, the complete variable domain reads EAGVVQSPRYKIIEKKQPVAFWCNPISGHNTLYWYLQNLGQGPELLIRYENEEAVDDSQLPKDRFSAERLKGVDSTLKIQPAELGDSAVYLCASSPGHPGAEAFFGQGTRLTVV.

This clone was observed a few times. This rearrangement joins TRBV7-8 to TRBJ1-4; tentative D call: TRBD1 (6 bases). There are 16 residues in the CDR3. Germline V CDR1 and CDR2: SGHVS, FQNEAQ. V was trimmed by 5 bases and J by 7 bases, leaving 20 bases between them. The CDR3 sequence is CASSNFGTPGSEKLFF. The CDR3, as DNA: TGTGCCAGCAGCAATTTCGGGACACCGGGCAGTGAAAAACTGTTTTTT. The full variable domain, in which reference TRBV7-8 and TRBJ1-4 provide the parts outside the CDR3, is GAGVSQSPRYKVAKRGQDVALRCDPISGHVSLFWYQQALGQGPEFLTYFQNEAQLDKSGLPSDRFFAERPEGSVSTLKIQRTQQEDSAVYLCASSNFGTPGSEKLFFGSGTQLSVL.

The chain carries TRBV12-5 and TRBJ2-1, with a possible D match to TRBD2 (5 bases). This CDR3 contains 14 residues. The V gene lost 2 bases and the J gene lost 9 bases, with 14 bases spanning the gap. Germline V gene sequence: CDR1 LGHNT, CDR2 FRNRAP. The CDR3 is CASGLSVAGVEQFF. The CDR3 region has the DNA TGTGCTAGTGGTTTGTCCGTGGCCGGGGTTGAGCAGTTCTTC.

The chain uses TRBV30 and TRBJ2-3, with D possibly matching TRBD2 (6 bases). CDR3 size: 13 residues. The V gene's germline CDR1 is GTSNPN and CDR2 SVGIG (reference sequence). Deletions cut 5 bases from V and 9 bases from J, with 18 bases between. In nucleotides, the CDR3 is TGTGCCTGGTTGGGGGGTCCCGCGTGGACGCAGTATTTT. Its protein is CAWLGGPAWTQYF.

In its sample, this clone was seen a few times. This chain joins TRBV19 and TRBJ1-3; D gene uncertain. Per the germline V gene, CDR1 is LNHDA and CDR2 is SQIVND (reference sequence). Trimming shortened V by 9 bases and J by 4 bases, and 19 bases separated the two germline ends. CDR3 length: 15 residues. The DNA for the CDR3 is TGTGCCAGAACTAGGCCCCCTTGTTGGGGAAACACCATATATTTT. This encodes CARTRPPCWGNTIYF.

The rearrangement joins TRBV9 to TRBJ1-2; D call uncertain. Between the trimmed V and J ends, which lost 0 bases and 2 bases, there was a span of 8 bases. This CDR3 contains 14 residues. Per germline, CDR1 SGDLS and CDR2 YYNGEE. The CDR3 protein is CASSVGIQNYGYTF. The CDR3 DNA reads TGTGCCAGCAGCGTAGGTATTCAGAACTATGGCTACACCTTC. Together with reference TRBV9 and TRBJ1-2, the CDR3 gives the full variable domain: DSGVTQTPKHLITATGQRVTLRCSPRSGDLSVYWYQQSLDQGLQFLIQYYNGEERAKGNILERFSAQQFPDLHSELNLSSLELGDSALYFCASSVGIQNYGYTFGSGTRLTVV.

This sequence joins TRBV7-2 and TRBJ2-5; D remains ambiguous. Germline V gene sequence: CDR1 SGHTA, CDR2 FQGNSA. This CDR3 contains 16 residues. The V end lost 5 bases, the J end lost 5 bases, and 21 bases lay between the germline ends. This CDR3 is CASSPGPLGFVETQYF. The CDR3 DNA follows: TGTGCCAGCAGCCCCGGACCGCTGGGGTTTGTCGAGACCCAGTACTTC.

The V gene is TRBV5-6, the J gene TRBJ1-1; no clear D. Germline V gene lookup returns CDR1 SGHDT and CDR2 YYEEEE. Trimming took 6 bases from V and 4 from J, leaving 13 bases between them. The CDR3 loop spans 13 amino acids. CDR3 loop: CASTPGVGTEAFF. The CDR3 DNA reads as TGTGCCAGCACCCCTGGGGTGGGCACTGAAGCTTTCTTT.

The CDR3 DNA reads TGTGCCAGCAGCCAAGTCGACCCGACAGGCTCTGGAAACACCATATATTTT. Its protein product is CASSQVDPTGSGNTIYF. This rearrangement joins TRBV4-2 to TRBJ1-3; weak D call: TRBD1 (6 bases). The V gene lost 1 base and the J gene lost 0 bases, with 13 bases spanning the gap. The germline CDR1 and CDR2 sequences are LGHNA and YNFKEQ. The CDR3 runs 17 residues.

The chain links TRBV6-6 to TRBJ2-7, with D perhaps matching TRBD1 (5 bases). The CDR3 totals 14 residues. V gave up 0 bases and J gave up 3 bases, with 9 bases separating them. Looked up from germline, CDR1 is MNHNY and CDR2 is SVGAGI (reference sequence). The CDR3 here is CASSYSAQVYEQYF. The CDR3 DNA sequence: TGTGCCAGCAGTTACTCGGCACAGGTCTACGAGCAGTACTTC.

This clone has only a few counts. V gene TRBV4-3 combines with J gene TRBJ2-1; possibly TRBD2 for D (6 bases). Germline V gene data show CDR1 as LGHNA and CDR2 as YSLEER. The V gene lost 0 bases and the J gene lost 5 bases, with 20 bases spanning the gap. The CDR3 loop spans 18 amino acids. This CDR3 is CASSQEDGSGRGHNEQFF. DNA for the CDR3: TGCGCCAGCAGCCAAGAGGATGGGTCCGGGCGGGGTCACAATGAGCAGTTCTTC.

This clone was counted once. The chain employs TRBV19 and TRBJ2-3; 7 bases are a match to TRBD2. Trimming at V came to 10 bases and at J to 6 bases, leaving 10 bases not matched to a gene. The CDR3 has 13 amino acids. Germline CDR1 and CDR2: LNHDA and SQIVND (reference sequence). The DNA of the CDR3 is TGTGCCACGCACCCGGGGGGAGTGGATACGCAGTATTTT. Amino acids: CATHPGGVDTQYF.

V and J are TRBV28 and TRBJ1-2, with D possibly being TRBD1 (5 bases). There are 14 residues in the CDR3. Deletions cut 2 bases from V and 4 bases from J, with 11 bases between. The germline V gene has CDR1 MDHEN and CDR2 SYDVKM. In DNA form, the CDR3 reads TGTGCCAGCAGTTTAGAGGAGGGGTTCTATGGCTACACCTTC. It translates to CASSLEEGFYGYTF.

The rearrangement links TRBV5-1 to TRBJ1-5; D possibly corresponds to TRBD1 (6 bases). The V end lost 4 bases, the J end lost 4 bases, and 21 bases lay between the germline ends. Looked up from germline, CDR1 is SGHRS and CDR2 is YFSETQ. The CDR3 extends over 17 amino acids. CDR3: CASSLAPRDMSNQPQHF. CDR3 DNA sequence: TGCGCCAGCAGCCTCGCGCCCCGGGACATGTCAAATCAGCCCCAGCATTTT.

The chain is built from TRBV30 and TRBJ2-6; D ambiguous. Per germline, CDR1 GTSNPN and CDR2 SVGIG (reference sequence). With 5 bases removed from V and 0 bases from J, the gap between germline ends came to 14 bases. The CDR3 has 16 residues. CDR3 in amino acids: CAWQTALSSGANVLTF. The CDR3 coding sequence is TGTGCCTGGCAGACGGCGCTCAGCTCTGGGGCCAACGTCCTGACTTTC.

The gene calls are TRBV27 and TRBJ2-7; 8 nucleotides align to TRBD1. The CDR3 totals 15 residues. Germline CDR1 and CDR2: MNHEY and SMNVEV (reference sequence). V lost 3 bases, J lost 3 bases, and 7 bases stayed unmatched. In DNA form, the CDR3 reads TGTGCCAGCAGTTTCTCCCAGGGGGCCGGCTACGAGCAGTACTTC. Protein sequence: CASSFSQGAGYEQYF.

The chain carries TRBV7-2 and TRBJ1-5, with unresolved D. There are 12 residues in the CDR3. CDR1 is SGHTA and CDR2 is FQGNSA in the germline V gene. Trimming stripped 2 bases from V and 6 bases from J, with 5 bases between. In DNA, the CDR3 is TGTGCCAGCAGCTTAATGGCTCAGCCCCAGCATTTT. Its protein product is CASSLMAQPQHF. Full variable domain (outside the CDR3, taken from reference TRBV7-2 and TRBJ1-5): GAGVSQSPSNKVTEKGKDVELRCDPISGHTALYWYRQSLGQGLEFLIYFQGNSAPDKSGLPSDRFSAERTGGSVSTLTIQRTQQEDSAVYLCASSLMAQPQHFGDGTRLSIL.

The CDR3 is CASSQVGADNEKLFF. The CDR3 region has the DNA TGCGCCAGCAGCCAAGTCGGGGCGGACAATGAAAAACTGTTTTTT. The gene calls are TRBV4-3 and TRBJ1-4; D may be TRBD1 (5 bases). Deletions cut 1 base from V and 5 bases from J, with 11 bases between. CDR3 size: 15 residues. The germline gives CDR1 LGHNA, CDR2 YSLEER.

The chain is built from TRBV4-2 and TRBJ2-7; TRBD1 matches 7 bases. The CDR3 contains 16 residues. The J segment lost 1 base and the V segment lost 4 bases, leaving 10 bases of the junction unmatched. Germline V CDR1 and CDR2: LGHNA, YNFKEQ. This chain's CDR3 is CASSPQGGGASYEQYF. The CDR3 nucleotides read TGTGCCAGCAGCCCCCAAGGGGGCGGAGCTTCCTACGAGCAGTACTTC.

V is TRBV7-9 and J is TRBJ2-5; TRBD1 is a possible D gene (6 bases). Trimming shortened V by 3 bases and J by 5 bases, and 13 bases separated the two germline ends. The CDR3 length is 14 residues. Germline CDR1 and CDR2: SEHNR and FQNEAQ (reference sequence). CDR3 sequence reads: CASSFWGRGETQYF. CDR3 DNA sequence: TGTGCCAGCAGCTTTTGGGGGCGCGGGGAGACCCAGTACTTC.

The chain combines TRBV6-6 with TRBJ1-2; D is undetermined. V lost 8 bases and J 3 bases, leaving 10 bases between the germline ends. CDR3 length equals 12 residues. CDR1 and CDR2 from the germline V gene are MNHNY and SVGAGI (reference sequence). CDR3 amino acids: CASGAADYGYTF. In DNA, the CDR3 is TGTGCCAGCGGCGCAGCAGACTATGGCTACACCTTC.

The CDR3, as DNA: TGTGCCAGCAGCCCAGACAGGGGGCGCGATGAGCAGTTCTTC. Amino acids: CASSPDRGRDEQFF. This chain uses TRBV7-2 with TRBJ2-1; TRBD1 agrees at 10 bases. With V trimmed by 5 bases and J by 8 bases, 6 bases remained unmatched. The CDR3 has 14 residues. CDR1 and CDR2 (germline): SGHTA, FQGNSA.

The rearrangement links TRBV7-2 to TRBJ1-1; D uncertain. CDR1 SGHTA and CDR2 FQGNSA come from the germline V gene. Trimming left V 5 bases short and J 11 bases short, with 12 bases between. This CDR3 is 11 amino acids long. The CDR3 DNA sequence: TGTGCCAGCAGCCCCAGTTTCCTGGCTTTCTTT. Translating gives CASSPSFLAFF.

The V call is TRBV11-2, the J call TRBJ2-2, with D hard to call. Germline V CDR1 and CDR2: SGHAT, FQNNGV. The V end was cut by 0 bases, the J end by 5 bases, with 10 bases between. CDR3 length: 15 amino acids. The CDR3 protein is CASSLDGRPTGELFF. CDR3 in DNA: TGTGCCAGCAGCTTAGATGGCCGACCGACCGGGGAGCTGTTTTTT.

Notes on this clone: The junction differs from germline at one of its ends, possibly a read error. In the same sample, other DNA sequences code for this CDR3. The V and J genes are TRBV5-1 and TRBJ2-7; TRBD1 matches 10 bases. The CDR3 totals 13 residues. Germline values: CDR1 SGHRS, CDR2 YFSETQ. The CDR3 loop reads CASSLGQGRPQYF. In DNA form, the CDR3 reads TGTGCCAGCAGCTTGGGACAGGGGAGACCCCAGTACTTC.

Written as DNA, the CDR3 is TGTGCCAGCAGCTTAGATGGGACAGGGCGTCAGCCCCAGCATTTT. Amino acid sequence: CASSLDGTGRQPQHF. The chain recombines TRBV7-2 with TRBJ1-5, with TRBD1 identical over 9 bases. Per the germline V gene, CDR1 is SGHTA and CDR2 is FQGNSA. With V trimmed by 1 base and J by 6 bases, 4 bases remained unmatched. The CDR3 contains 15 residues.

The chain has TRBV7-9 and TRBJ2-1; either TRBD1 or TRBD2 may supply D (6 bases each). Germline lookup yields CDR1 SEHNR and CDR2 FQNEAQ (reference sequence). Between the trimmed V and J ends, which lost 3 bases and 3 bases, there was a span of 9 bases. The CDR3 has 14 amino acids. The CDR3 protein is CASSFEGGYNEQFF. The DNA of the CDR3 is TGTGCCAGCAGCTTTGAGGGGGGCTACAATGAGCAGTTCTTC.

The chain recombines TRBV30 with TRBJ1-3; D is perhaps TRBD1 (6 bases). The V gene lost 3 bases and the J gene lost 2 bases, with 11 bases spanning the gap. This CDR3 region has 14 residues. Germline CDR1 GTSNPN, CDR2 SVGIG (reference sequence). The CDR3 sequence is CAWRAPGAGNTIYF. CDR3 DNA: TGTGCCTGGAGGGCCCCAGGGGCTGGAAACACCATATATTTT.

V gene TRBV5-5 combines with J gene TRBJ1-2; D remains unclear. Germline CDR1 and CDR2: SGHKS and YYEKEE (reference sequence). This CDR3 is 13 amino acids long. Trimming removed 2 bases from V and 7 bases from J, with 12 bases in between. The CDR3 DNA sequence: TGTGCCAGCAGCTTACCCGACGGCGGTGGCTACACCTTC. Residues: CASSLPDGGGYTF.